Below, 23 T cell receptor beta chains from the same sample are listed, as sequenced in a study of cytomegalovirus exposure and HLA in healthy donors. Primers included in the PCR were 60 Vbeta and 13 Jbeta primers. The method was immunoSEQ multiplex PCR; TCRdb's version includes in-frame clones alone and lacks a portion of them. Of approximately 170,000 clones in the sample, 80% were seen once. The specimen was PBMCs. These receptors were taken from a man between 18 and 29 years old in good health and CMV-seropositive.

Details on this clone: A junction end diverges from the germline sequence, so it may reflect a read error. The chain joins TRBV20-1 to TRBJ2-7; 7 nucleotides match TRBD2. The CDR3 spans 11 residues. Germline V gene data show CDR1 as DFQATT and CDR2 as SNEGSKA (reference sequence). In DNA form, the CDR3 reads TGCAGTGCCGGGCTCCGGGACTACCTGATCTTC. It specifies CSAGLRDYLIF.

CDR3 sequence reads: CASSEPIWDRGPYEQYF. The CDR3 region has the DNA TGTGCCAGCAGTGAACCTATCTGGGACAGGGGTCCCTACGAGCAGTACTTC. The V gene is TRBV6-1, the J gene TRBJ2-7; 10 nucleotides line up with TRBD1. Germline V lookup: CDR1 MNHNS, CDR2 SASEGT. With 2 bases clipped from V and 2 bases from J, the junction kept 9 bases outside the gene matches. The CDR3 loop spans 17 amino acids.

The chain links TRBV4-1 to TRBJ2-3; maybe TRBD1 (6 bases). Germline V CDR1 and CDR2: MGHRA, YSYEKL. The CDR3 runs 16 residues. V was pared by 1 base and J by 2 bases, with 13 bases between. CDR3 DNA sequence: TGCGCCAGCAGCCAAGCTTCGGACAGTGCCACAGATACGCAGTATTTT. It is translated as CASSQASDSATDTQYF.

The CDR3 DNA reads TGTGCCAGCAGAGGAGGCGATAGCGGAAAGAACACCGGGGAGCTGTTTTTT. This translates into CASRGGDSGKNTGELFF. The V call is TRBV28, the J call TRBJ2-2, with D possibly being TRBD2 (6 bases). The germline V gene has CDR1 MDHEN and CDR2 SYDVKM. The V gene lost 6 bases and the J gene lost 1 base, with 18 bases spanning the gap. The CDR3 runs to 17 residues.

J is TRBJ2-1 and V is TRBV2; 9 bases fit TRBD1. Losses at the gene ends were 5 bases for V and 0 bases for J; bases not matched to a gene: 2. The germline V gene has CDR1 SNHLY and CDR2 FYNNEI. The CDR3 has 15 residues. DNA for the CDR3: TGTGCCAGCAGTACGGACAGGGGCTCCTACAATGAGCAGTTCTTC. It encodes CASSTDRGSYNEQFF.

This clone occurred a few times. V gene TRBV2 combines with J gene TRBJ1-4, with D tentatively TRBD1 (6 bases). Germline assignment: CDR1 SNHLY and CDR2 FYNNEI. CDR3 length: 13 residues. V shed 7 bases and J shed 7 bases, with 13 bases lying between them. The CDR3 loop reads CASIGGRGEKLFF. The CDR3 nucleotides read TGTGCCAGCATCGGGGGGCGGGGTGAAAAACTGTTTTTT.

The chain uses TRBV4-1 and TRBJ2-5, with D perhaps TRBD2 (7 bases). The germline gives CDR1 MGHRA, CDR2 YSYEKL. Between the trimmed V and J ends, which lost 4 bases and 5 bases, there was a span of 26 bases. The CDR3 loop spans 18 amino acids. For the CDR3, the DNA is TGCGCCAGCAGCCCAATAGTGGGGGGGCTTCCAGATTGGGAGACCCAGTACTTC. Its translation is CASSPIVGGLPDWETQYF.

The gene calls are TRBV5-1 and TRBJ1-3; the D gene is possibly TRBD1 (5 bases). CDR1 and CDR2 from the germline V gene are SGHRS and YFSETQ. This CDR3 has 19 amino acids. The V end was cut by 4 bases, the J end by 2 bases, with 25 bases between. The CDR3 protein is CASSQETLRGPLPGNTIYF. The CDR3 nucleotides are TGCGCCAGCAGCCAAGAAACCTTGCGGGGCCCGTTACCTGGAAACACCATATATTTT.

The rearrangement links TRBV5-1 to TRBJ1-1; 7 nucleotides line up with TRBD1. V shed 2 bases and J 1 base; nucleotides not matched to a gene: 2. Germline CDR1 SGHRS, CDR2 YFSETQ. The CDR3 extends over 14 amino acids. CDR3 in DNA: TGCGCCAGCAGCTTCTGGACAGGGAACACTGAAGCTTTCTTT. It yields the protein CASSFWTGNTEAFF.

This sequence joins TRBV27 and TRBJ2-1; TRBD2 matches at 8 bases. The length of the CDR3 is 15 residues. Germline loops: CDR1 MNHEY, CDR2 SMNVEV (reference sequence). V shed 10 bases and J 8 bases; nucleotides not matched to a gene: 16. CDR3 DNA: TGTGCCACCAAATTGGGACTAGGTAGGGATTATGAGCAGTTCTTC. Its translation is CATKLGLGRDYEQFF.

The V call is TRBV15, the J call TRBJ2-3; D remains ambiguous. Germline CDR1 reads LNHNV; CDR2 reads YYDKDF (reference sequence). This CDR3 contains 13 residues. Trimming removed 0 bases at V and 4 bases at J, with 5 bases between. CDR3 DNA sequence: TGTGCCACCAGCAGAGATCGGGCAGATACGCAGTATTTT. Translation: CATSRDRADTQYF.

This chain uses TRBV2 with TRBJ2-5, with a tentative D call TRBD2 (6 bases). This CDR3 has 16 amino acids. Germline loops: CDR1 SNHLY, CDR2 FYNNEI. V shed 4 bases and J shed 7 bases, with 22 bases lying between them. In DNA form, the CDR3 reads TGTGCCAGCAGTGCCGGAGGGGTCAGCAATTTAGGGACCCAGTACTTC. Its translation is CASSAGGVSNLGTQYF.

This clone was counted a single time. DNA for the CDR3: TGTGCCAGCAGTGAAGCCGGAACTAATGAAAAACTGTTTTTT. It translates to CASSEAGTNEKLFF. V usage is TRBV6-1 and J usage is TRBJ1-4; the D is unclear. The CDR3 has 14 residues. Germline V gene sequence: CDR1 MNHNS, CDR2 SASEGT. The germline V and J ends were trimmed by 0 bases and 1 base, with 3 bases remaining between them.

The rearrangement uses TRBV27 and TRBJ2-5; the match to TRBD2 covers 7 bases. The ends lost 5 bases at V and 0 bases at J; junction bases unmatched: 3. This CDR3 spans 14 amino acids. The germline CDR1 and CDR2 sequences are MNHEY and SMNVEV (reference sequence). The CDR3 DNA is TGTGCCAGCAGTCCAGGGACTAACCAAGAGACCCAGTACTTC. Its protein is CASSPGTNQETQYF.

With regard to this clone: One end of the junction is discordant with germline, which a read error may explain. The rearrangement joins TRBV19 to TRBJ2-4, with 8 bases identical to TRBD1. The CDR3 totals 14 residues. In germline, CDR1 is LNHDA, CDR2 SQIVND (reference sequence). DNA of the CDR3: TGTGCCAGTAGTATAGATCCAGGGGGCAGCCTGGCTAACTTC. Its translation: CASSIDPGGSLANF.

This CDR3 reads CASRFTSRGSDGYTF. CDR3 nucleotides: TGTGCCAGTAGGTTTACATCCAGGGGCTCTGATGGCTACACCTTC. The J gene is TRBJ1-2, the V gene TRBV19, with D possibly being TRBD1 (6 bases). CDR3 size: 15 residues. Germline CDR1 and CDR2: LNHDA and SQIVND (reference sequence). V shed 6 bases and J shed 6 bases, with 20 bases lying between them. Full variable domain (remainder filled in from reference TRBV19 and TRBJ1-2): DGGITQSPKYLFRKEGQNVTLSCEQNLNHDAMYWYRQDPGQGLRLIYYSQIVNDFQKGDIAEGYSVSREKKESFPLTVTSAQKNPTAFYLCASRFTSRGSDGYTFGSGTRLTVV.

CDR3 in amino acids: CASSKDSSTDTQYF. CDR3 DNA sequence: TGCGCCAGCAGTAAGGACAGCAGCACAGATACGCAGTATTTT. The chain couples TRBV5-1 to TRBJ2-3; a possible D gene is TRBD1 (6 bases). V gave up 5 bases and J gave up 0 bases, with 10 bases separating them. Germline CDR1 is SGHRS and CDR2 is YFSETQ. The CDR3 is 14 residues long.

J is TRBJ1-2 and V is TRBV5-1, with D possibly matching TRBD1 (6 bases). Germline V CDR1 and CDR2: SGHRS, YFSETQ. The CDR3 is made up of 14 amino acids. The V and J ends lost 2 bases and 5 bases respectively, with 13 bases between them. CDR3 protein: CASSLTDTGYGYTF. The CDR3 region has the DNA TGCGCCAGCAGCTTAACCGATACAGGGTATGGCTACACCTTC.

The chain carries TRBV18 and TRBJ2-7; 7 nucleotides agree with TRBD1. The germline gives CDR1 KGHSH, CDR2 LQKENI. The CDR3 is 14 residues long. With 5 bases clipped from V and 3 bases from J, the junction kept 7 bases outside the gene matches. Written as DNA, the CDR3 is TGTGCCAGCTCAGCTCCGGGACAGAGCTACGAGCAGTACTTC. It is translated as CASSAPGQSYEQYF.

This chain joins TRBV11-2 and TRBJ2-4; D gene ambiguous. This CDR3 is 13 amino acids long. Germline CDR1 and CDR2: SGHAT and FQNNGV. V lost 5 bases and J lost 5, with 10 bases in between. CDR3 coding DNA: TGTGCCAGCAGCCCCATGGGCGAAAACATTCAGTACTTC. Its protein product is CASSPMGENIQYF.

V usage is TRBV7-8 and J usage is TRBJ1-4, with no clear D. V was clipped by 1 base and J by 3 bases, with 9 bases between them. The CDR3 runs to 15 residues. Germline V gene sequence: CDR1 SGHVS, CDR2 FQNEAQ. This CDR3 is CASSLGGSPNEKLFF. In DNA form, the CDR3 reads TGTGCCAGCAGCTTAGGAGGGTCTCCTAATGAAAAACTGTTTTTT.

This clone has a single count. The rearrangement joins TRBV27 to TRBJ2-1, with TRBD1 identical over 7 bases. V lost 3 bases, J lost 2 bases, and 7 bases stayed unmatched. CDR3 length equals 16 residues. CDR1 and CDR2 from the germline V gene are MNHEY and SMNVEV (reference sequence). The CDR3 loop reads CASSLGTANPYNEQFF. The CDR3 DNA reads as TGTGCCAGCAGTTTGGGGACAGCCAACCCCTACAATGAGCAGTTCTTC.

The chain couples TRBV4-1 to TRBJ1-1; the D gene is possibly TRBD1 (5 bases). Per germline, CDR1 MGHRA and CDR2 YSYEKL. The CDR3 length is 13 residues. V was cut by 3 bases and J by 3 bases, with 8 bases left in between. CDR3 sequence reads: CASSHGGYTEAFF. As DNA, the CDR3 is TGCGCCAGCAGCCACGGGGGGTACACTGAAGCTTTCTTT.